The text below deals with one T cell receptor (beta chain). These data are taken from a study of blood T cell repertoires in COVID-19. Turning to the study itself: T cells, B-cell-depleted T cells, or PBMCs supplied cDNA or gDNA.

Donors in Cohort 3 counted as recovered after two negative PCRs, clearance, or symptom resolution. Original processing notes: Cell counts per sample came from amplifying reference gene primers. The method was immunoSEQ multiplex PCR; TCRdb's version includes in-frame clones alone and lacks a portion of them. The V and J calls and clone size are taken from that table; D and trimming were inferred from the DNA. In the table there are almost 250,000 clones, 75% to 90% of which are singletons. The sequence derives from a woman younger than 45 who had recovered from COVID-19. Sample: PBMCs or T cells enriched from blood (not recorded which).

This chain's CDR3 is CASSGRDRYAFF. The CDR3 DNA reads TGTGCCAGCAGTGGCCGGGACAGGTATGCTTTCTTT. The V call is TRBV28, the J call TRBJ1-1; 8 bases align to TRBD1. The CDR3 is 12 amino acids. CDR1 and CDR2 (germline): MDHEN, SYDVKM. V shed 5 bases and J 11 bases; nucleotides not matched to a gene: 7.